The source of this T cell receptor (beta chain) is a study of blood T cell repertoires in COVID-19. About the research overall: Whether acute or convalescent, the COVID-19 samples came from the United States, Italy and Spain.

Per the study methods: For nucleated cells, counts were estimated from reference gene primer amplification. TCRdb keeps only in-frame clones here, not all; method: immunoSEQ multiplex PCR. The D gene and trimming were derived from the DNA, and the V and J assignments and clone size from that table. The table has about 110,000 clones, around 78% seen once. Germline-derived CDR1 and CDR2 are SGHAT and FQNNGV. V lost 1 base, J lost 0 bases, and 1 base stayed unmatched. This CDR3 has 16 residues. Enrolment of Seattle patients took place during active infection, and they were followed longitudinally. The source material was peripheral blood. The chain employs TRBV11-2 and TRBJ2-5; 11 bases agree with TRBD2. This clonotype was obtained from an elderly man with COVID-19, enrolled during active disease. CDR3 nucleotide sequence: TGTGCCAGCAGCTTAGGACTAGCGGGAAACCAAGAGACCCAGTACTTC. This encodes CASSLGLAGNQETQYF.